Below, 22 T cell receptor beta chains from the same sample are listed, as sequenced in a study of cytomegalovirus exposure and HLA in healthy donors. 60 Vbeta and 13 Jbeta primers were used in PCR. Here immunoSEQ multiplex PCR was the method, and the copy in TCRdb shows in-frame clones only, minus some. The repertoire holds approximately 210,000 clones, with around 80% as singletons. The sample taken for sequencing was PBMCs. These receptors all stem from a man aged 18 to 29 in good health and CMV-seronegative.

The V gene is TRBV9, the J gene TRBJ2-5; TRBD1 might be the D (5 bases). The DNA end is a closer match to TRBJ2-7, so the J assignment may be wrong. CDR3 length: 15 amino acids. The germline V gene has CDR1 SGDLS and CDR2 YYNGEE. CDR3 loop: CASSPSVGVPYEQYF. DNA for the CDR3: TGTGCCAGCAGCCCAAGCGTAGGGGTTCCCTACGAGCAGTACTTC.

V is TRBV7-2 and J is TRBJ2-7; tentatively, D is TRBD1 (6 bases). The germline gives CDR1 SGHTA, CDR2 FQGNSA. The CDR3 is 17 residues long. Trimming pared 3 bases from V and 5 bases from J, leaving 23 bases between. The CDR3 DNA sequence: TGTGCCAGCAGCTTTTGGCAGCACAGGGTATTGAGGGACGAGCAGTACTTC. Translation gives CASSFWQHRVLRDEQYF.

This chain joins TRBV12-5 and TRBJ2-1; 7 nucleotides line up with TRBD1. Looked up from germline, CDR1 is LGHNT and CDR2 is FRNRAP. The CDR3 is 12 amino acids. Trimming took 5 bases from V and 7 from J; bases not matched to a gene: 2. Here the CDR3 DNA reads TGTGCTAGTGGTCCGGACAGGAATGAGCAGTTCTTC. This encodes CASGPDRNEQFF.

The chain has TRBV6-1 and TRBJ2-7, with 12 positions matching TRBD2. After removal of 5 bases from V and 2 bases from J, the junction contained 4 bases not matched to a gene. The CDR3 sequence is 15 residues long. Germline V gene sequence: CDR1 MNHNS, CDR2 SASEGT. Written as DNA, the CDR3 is TGTGCCAGCAGTACCCGGACTAGCGGGACCTACGAGCAGTACTTC. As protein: CASSTRTSGTYEQYF.

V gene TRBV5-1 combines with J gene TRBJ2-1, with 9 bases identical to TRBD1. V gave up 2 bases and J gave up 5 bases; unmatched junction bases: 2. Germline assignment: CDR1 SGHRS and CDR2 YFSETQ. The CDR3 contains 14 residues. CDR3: CASSFYRGHNEQFF. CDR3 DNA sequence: TGCGCCAGCAGCTTTTACAGGGGGCACAATGAGCAGTTCTTC. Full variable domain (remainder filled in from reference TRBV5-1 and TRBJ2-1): KAGVTQTPRYLIKTRGQQVTLSCSPISGHRSVSWYQQTPGQGLQFLFEYFSETQRNKGNFPGRFSGRQFSNSRSEMNVSTLELGDSALYLCASSFYRGHNEQFFGPGTRLTVL.

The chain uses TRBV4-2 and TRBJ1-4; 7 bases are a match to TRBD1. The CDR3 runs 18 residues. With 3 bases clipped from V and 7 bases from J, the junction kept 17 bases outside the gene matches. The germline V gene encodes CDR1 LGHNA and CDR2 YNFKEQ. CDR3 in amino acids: CASSHPGRDSPWGEKLFF. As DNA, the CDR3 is TGTGCCAGCAGCCATCCCGGACGGGACAGTCCCTGGGGTGAAAAACTGTTTTTT.

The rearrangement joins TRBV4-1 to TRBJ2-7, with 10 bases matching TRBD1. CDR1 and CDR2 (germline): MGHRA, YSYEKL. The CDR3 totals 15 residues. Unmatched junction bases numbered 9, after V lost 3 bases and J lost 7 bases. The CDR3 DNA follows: TGCGCCAGCAGCCAGATGGACAGGGGGGTGTGGGAGCAGTACTTC. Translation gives CASSQMDRGVWEQYF.

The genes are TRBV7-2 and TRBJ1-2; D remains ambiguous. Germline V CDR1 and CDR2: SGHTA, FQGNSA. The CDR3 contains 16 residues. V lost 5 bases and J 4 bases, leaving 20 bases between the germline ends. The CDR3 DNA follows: TGTGCCAGCAGCCCGAACAGTGCTGGTGGAGGCTATGGCTACACCTTC. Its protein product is CASSPNSAGGGYGYTF.

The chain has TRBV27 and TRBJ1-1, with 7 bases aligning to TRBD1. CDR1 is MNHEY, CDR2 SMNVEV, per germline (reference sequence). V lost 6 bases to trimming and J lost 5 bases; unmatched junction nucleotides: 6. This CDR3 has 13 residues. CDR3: CASRLNRGTEAFF. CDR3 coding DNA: TGTGCCAGCAGATTAAACAGGGGAACTGAAGCTTTCTTT.

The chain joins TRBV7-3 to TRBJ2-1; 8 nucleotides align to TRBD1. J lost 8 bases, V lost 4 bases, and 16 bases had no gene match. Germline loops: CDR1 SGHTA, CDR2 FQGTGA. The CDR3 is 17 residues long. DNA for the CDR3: TGTGCCAGCAGCTCGTTGAAGGGACAGGCCCTTGCCCATGAGCAGTTCTTC. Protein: CASSSLKGQALAHEQFF.

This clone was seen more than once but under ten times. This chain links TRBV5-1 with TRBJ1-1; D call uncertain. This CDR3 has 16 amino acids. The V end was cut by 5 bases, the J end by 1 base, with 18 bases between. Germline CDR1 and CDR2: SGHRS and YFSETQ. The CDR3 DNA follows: TGCGCCAGCAGATCCGGGTTAACACCGGGGAACACTGAAGCTTTCTTT. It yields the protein CASRSGLTPGNTEAFF.

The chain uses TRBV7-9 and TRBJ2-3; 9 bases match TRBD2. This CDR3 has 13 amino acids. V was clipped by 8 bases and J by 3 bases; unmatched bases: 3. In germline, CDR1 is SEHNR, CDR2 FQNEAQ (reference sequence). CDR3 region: CASVAGVTDTQYF. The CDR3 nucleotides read TGTGCCAGCGTAGCGGGAGTGACAGATACGCAGTATTTT.

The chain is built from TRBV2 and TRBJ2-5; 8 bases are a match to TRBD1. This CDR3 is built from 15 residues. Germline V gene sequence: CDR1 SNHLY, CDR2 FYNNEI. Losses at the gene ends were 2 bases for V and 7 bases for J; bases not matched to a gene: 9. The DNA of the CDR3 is TGTGCCAGCAGTGAAAGGAGGCAGGGGGCCAGGACCCAGTACTTC. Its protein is CASSERRQGARTQYF.

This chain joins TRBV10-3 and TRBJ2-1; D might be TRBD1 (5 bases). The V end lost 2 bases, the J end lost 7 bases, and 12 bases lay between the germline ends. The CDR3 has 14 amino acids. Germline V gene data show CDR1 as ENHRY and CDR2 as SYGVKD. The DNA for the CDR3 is TGTGCCATCAGTGAGCAGGGTCTGGGGAATGAGCAGTTCTTC. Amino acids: CAISEQGLGNEQFF.

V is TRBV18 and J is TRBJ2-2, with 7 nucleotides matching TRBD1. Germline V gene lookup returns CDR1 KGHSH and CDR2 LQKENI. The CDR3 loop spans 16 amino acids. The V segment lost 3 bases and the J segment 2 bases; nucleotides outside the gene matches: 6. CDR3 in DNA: TGTGCCAGCTCACCGCCGACAGGGATAAACACCGGGGAGCTGTTTTTT. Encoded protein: CASSPPTGINTGELFF.

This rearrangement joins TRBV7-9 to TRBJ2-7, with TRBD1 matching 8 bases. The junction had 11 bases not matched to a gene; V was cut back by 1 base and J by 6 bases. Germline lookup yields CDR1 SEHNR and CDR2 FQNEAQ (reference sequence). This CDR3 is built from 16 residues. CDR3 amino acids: CASSLVPLGTGGEQYF. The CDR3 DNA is TGTGCCAGCAGCTTAGTCCCTTTAGGGACAGGCGGCGAGCAGTACTTC.

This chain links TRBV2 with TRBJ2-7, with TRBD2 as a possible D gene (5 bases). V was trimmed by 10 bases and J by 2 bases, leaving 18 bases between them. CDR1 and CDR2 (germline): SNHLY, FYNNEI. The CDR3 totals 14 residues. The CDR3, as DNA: TGTGCCAATAAATACAGCGGTAACACCTACGAGCAGTACTTC. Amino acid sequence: CANKYSGNTYEQYF.

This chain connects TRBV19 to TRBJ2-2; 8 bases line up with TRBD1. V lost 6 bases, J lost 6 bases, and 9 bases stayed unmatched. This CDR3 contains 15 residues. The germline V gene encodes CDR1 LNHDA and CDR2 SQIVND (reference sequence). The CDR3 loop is CASRNPQGASGELFF. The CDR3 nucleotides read TGTGCCAGTAGGAACCCCCAGGGGGCATCCGGGGAGCTGTTTTTT.

The CDR3, as DNA: TGTGCCAGCAGTGAGGCAGGGGGCCGGTACGAGCAGTACTTC. It yields the protein CASSEAGGRYEQYF. The J gene is TRBJ2-7, the V gene TRBV2; 8 bases align to TRBD1. Germline trimming cut 3 bases from V and 4 bases from J; bases unmatched to any gene: 5. Germline V CDR1 and CDR2: SNHLY, FYNNEI. CDR3 length: 14 residues.

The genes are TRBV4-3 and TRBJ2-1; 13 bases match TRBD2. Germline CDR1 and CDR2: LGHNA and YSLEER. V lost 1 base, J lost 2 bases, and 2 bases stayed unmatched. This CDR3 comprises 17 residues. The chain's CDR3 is CASSQGGLAGAYNEQFF. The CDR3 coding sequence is TGCGCCAGCAGCCAAGGAGGACTAGCGGGGGCCTACAATGAGCAGTTCTTC.

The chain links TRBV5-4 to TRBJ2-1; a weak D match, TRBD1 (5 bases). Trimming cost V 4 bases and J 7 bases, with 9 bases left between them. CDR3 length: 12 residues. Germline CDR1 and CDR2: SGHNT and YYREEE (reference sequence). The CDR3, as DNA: TGTGCCAGCAGCGGACACCCTAATGAGCAGTTCTTC. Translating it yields CASSGHPNEQFF.

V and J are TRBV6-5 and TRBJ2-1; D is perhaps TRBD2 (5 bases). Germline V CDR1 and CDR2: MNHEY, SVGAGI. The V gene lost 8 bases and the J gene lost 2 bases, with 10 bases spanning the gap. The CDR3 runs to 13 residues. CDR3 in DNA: TGTGCCAGCGGATACGGGGCCTACAATGAGCAGTTCTTC. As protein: CASGYGAYNEQFF.